This is a list of T cell receptor beta chains from one sample in a study of PD-L1 blockade in urothelial cancer. Sequencing used immunoSEQ multiplex PCR; TCRdb keeps in-frame clones, though not all of them. This sample has tens of thousands of clones, with approximately 91% found just once. The starting material was PBMCs, obtained around atezolizumab (anti-PD-L1) treatment. All receptors come from a man aged 60 to 75 with urothelial cancer. Both conserved end residues are trimmed from each CDR3. D genes are given only for firm matches.

AWTRGRSYEQY	-	TRBJ2-7	TRBV30
ASSFRPGATTYEQY	-	TRBJ2-7	TRBV27
ASSFGTGVQETQY	TRBD1	TRBJ2-5	TRBV7-8
ASSSNRGRHGYT	TRBD1	TRBJ1-2	TRBV5-1
ASTLGGGQY	-	TRBJ2-7	TRBV2
ASSSQGFGGNTEAF	-	TRBJ1-1	TRBV5-1
ASSVAGETSILF	-	TRBJ2-1	TRBV9
ASSYSRGNYGYT	TRBD1	TRBJ1-2	TRBV6-5
ASSPGQEETQY	TRBD1	TRBJ2-5	TRBV5-4
ASSLWGDQPQH	-	TRBJ1-5	TRBV7-9
AISDLPGGRAEDEQF	TRBD2	TRBJ2-1	TRBV10-3
AWSEGSSGGAEDTQY	TRBD2	TRBJ2-3	TRBV30
ASRTGTGQGELF	TRBD1	TRBJ2-2	TRBV19
ASSLALWQINEKLF	-	TRBJ1-4	TRBV7-2
ASSLVGGENYGYT	-	TRBJ1-2	TRBV5-1
ATRDRGLSNSYNEQF	TRBD1	TRBJ2-1	TRBV10-2
ASSLGADFNEQF	-	TRBJ2-1	TRBV7-9
ASRAGQGPYT	TRBD1	TRBJ1-2	TRBV2
ASSRSLLAGGPIGELF	-	TRBJ2-2	TRBV21-1
ASSLGGSQPQH	-	TRBJ1-5	TRBV5-1
ASSSVLAGVYEQF	TRBD2	TRBJ2-1	TRBV5-1
ASSEVGGDSPLH	-	TRBJ1-6	TRBV2
ASSLGGFQT	-	TRBJ1-2	TRBV7-9
AWSKREKLF	-	TRBJ1-4	TRBV30
ASSPTGVFRETQY	TRBD1	TRBJ2-5	TRBV7-2
ASSQILQETQY	-	TRBJ2-5	TRBV14
ASSQGTAGAYEQY	TRBD2	TRBJ2-7	TRBV4-2
ATHQQTSGSQNEQF	TRBD2	TRBJ2-1	TRBV28
ASRVRDSTDTQY	-	TRBJ2-3	TRBV2
ASSLAVKTYEQY	-	TRBJ2-7	TRBV5-6
ASSEQLGQRNEQF	TRBD1	TRBJ2-1	TRBV10-1
ASSQDAGSGDEQY	TRBD2	TRBJ2-7	TRBV4-3
ASSWGGSSYNEQF	TRBD2	TRBJ2-1	TRBV27
AISGRAGWDEQY	-	TRBJ2-7	TRBV10-3
ASRPGQGRYEQY	TRBD1	-	TRBV6-5
ASSRRDSLRGTEAF	TRBD1	TRBJ1-1	TRBV4-1
ASSRRSGMNTEAF	-	TRBJ1-1	TRBV27
ASSLMAGGPPHNEQF	TRBD2	TRBJ2-1	TRBV7-2
ASSQDTGGGWKTNEKLF	TRBD1	TRBJ1-4	TRBV4-2
ASSLSGGVGNTIY	TRBD1	TRBJ1-3	TRBV27
ASSEQPLAGGPLETQY	TRBD2	TRBJ2-5	TRBV6-1
ASRGQGEVSKNIQY	TRBD1	TRBJ2-4	TRBV2
ASRFSPGTMDNEQF	-	TRBJ2-1	TRBV12-2
SADERSGFNGYT	-	TRBJ1-2	TRBV29-1
AISVAGNEAF	-	TRBJ1-1	TRBV10-3